A single sample gave rise to the 26 T cell receptor beta chains below, sequenced in a study of T cells in Graves' hyperthyroidism and ophthalmopathy. Amplification of TCR beta CDR3 regions used RNA as the template. During a first-round RT-PCR of the TCR CDR3, the HTBI primer set was used. A single record per CDR3 protein comes from TCRdb applying MiXCR to the multiplex PCR reads. In the table there are roughly 380,000 distinct CDR3 sequences, approximately 15% of which are singletons. The source material was blood. These TCRs come from a woman aged 55-70 years with Graves' hyperthyroidism.

This chain links TRBV7-8 with TRBJ2-7, with a weak D call TRBD2 (6 bases). CDR3 size: 16 residues. Germline CDR1 SGHVS, CDR2 FQNEAQ. The ends were cut back, 5 bases at V and 0 bases at J, with 17 bases in the middle. The CDR3 region has the DNA TGTGCCAGCAGCCCCCGATTTGGGGGGAACTCCTACGAGCAGTACTTC. It specifies CASSPRFGGNSYEQYF.

This clonotype has ten or more counts. The rearrangement uses TRBV3-1 and TRBJ1-2, with D perhaps TRBD1 (6 bases). The germline V gene has CDR1 LGHDT and CDR2 YNNKEL (reference sequence). CDR3 length: 15 amino acids. The V end was cut by 5 bases, the J end by 5 bases, with 18 bases between. As DNA, the CDR3 is TGTGCCAGCAGCGCAGACGTCCAGGGGCGGTATGGCTACACCTTC. It specifies CASSADVQGRYGYTF.

This clonotype occurred many times. The chain employs TRBV28 and TRBJ2-1; 7 bases map to TRBD1. After removal of 7 bases from V and 4 bases from J, the junction contained 7 bases not matched to a gene. The CDR3 consists of 14 residues. CDR1 is MDHEN, CDR2 SYDVKM, per germline. The CDR3 reads CASTLGQRYNEQFF. In DNA form, the CDR3 reads TGTGCCAGCACCTTGGGACAGAGGTACAATGAGCAGTTCTTC.

This clonotype appeared many times. The V call is TRBV20-1, the J call TRBJ2-5; 10 bases match TRBD2. This CDR3 region has 17 residues. Per the germline V gene, CDR1 is DFQATT and CDR2 is SNEGSKA (reference sequence). Trimming cost V 5 bases and J 5 bases; bases outside gene matches: 17. The CDR3 bases are TGCAGTGCTCTGGACTCGCTAGCGGGAGTCCTTGGGGAGACCCAGTACTTC. As protein: CSALDSLAGVLGETQYF.

V usage is TRBV5-1 and J usage is TRBJ2-5; 7 bases map to TRBD2. Germline V gene sequence: CDR1 SGHRS, CDR2 YFSETQ. Trimming took 0 bases from V and 5 from J; bases not matched to a gene: 4. This CDR3 is 14 amino acids long. The CDR3 reads CASSLGLAAETQYF. The CDR3 DNA reads as TGCGCCAGCAGCTTGGGCCTAGCGGCGGAGACCCAGTACTTC.

The chain employs TRBV9 and TRBJ1-3; D is possibly TRBD1 (5 bases). Trimming removed 0 bases at V and 0 bases at J, with 10 bases between. Per the germline V gene, CDR1 is SGDLS and CDR2 is YYNGEE. CDR3 length: 16 residues. CDR3 in amino acids: CASSVGGANSGNTIYF. CDR3 sequence (DNA): TGTGCCAGCAGCGTAGGAGGGGCCAACTCTGGAAACACCATATATTTT.

This clonotype came up a few times. This chain links TRBV10-3 with TRBJ2-3; 8 positions agree with TRBD2. This CDR3 contains 16 residues. CDR1 and CDR2 (germline): ENHRY, SYGVKD. Germline trimming cut 3 bases from V and 2 bases from J; bases unmatched to any gene: 7. The chain's CDR3 is CAISDPGGGVTDTQYF. DNA for the CDR3: TGTGCCATCAGTGATCCCGGGGGGGGAGTCACAGATACGCAGTATTTT.

This clonotype was seen repeatedly, ten times or more. The chain has TRBV6-1 and TRBJ2-7; 7 positions agree with TRBD2. V lost 5 bases to trimming and J lost 4 bases; unmatched junction nucleotides: 11. The CDR3 covers 15 residues. Germline V gene sequence: CDR1 MNHNS, CDR2 SASEGT. The CDR3 protein is CASSPLREGRYEQYF. The CDR3 DNA reads TGTGCCAGCAGTCCCTTGAGGGAGGGCCGGTACGAGCAGTACTTC.

This clonotype was counted ten times or more. J is TRBJ1-5 and V is TRBV15; no reliable D call. Germline V CDR1 and CDR2: LNHNV, YYDKDF (reference sequence). V was shortened by 1 base and J by 5 bases, with 9 bases between the two germline ends. The CDR3 contains 14 residues. The CDR3 here is CATSRVLSDQPQHF. The DNA of the CDR3 is TGTGCCACCAGCAGAGTTTTGTCGGATCAGCCCCAGCATTTT.

The chain has TRBV14 and TRBJ2-1; D could derive from TRBD1 or TRBD2 (5 bases each). Germline CDR1 is SGHDN and CDR2 is FVKESK. This CDR3 contains 18 residues. V lost 0 bases, J lost 12 bases, and 27 bases lay in between. The CDR3 region is CASSQDRGAVLAAGRQFF. In nucleotides, the CDR3 is TGTGCCAGCAGCCAAGATCGAGGGGCCGTTTTAGCCGCCGGTCGGCAGTTCTTC.

Regarding this clonotype: With a much larger clone just one base away, this may be a read error. CDR3 loop: CASSIEGHRRSYEQYF. CDR3 nucleotides: TGTGCCAGCAGTATAGAGGGTCATCGTCGCTCCTACGAGCAGTACTTC. The chain uses TRBV27 and TRBJ2-7; a weak D match, TRBD2 (5 bases). Germline CDR1 is MNHEY and CDR2 is SMNVEV (reference sequence). The V gene lost 5 bases and the J gene lost 0 bases, with 17 bases spanning the gap. This CDR3 is 16 amino acids long.

This clonotype came up many times. The rearrangement uses TRBV12-3 or TRBV12-4 and TRBJ2-5; D is unclear. There are 14 residues in the CDR3. Trimming removed 2 bases at V and 3 bases at J, with 10 bases between. The CDR3 DNA sequence: TGTGCCAGCAGTTTACTAGTCAAAAAAGAGACCCAGTACTTC. This gives the protein CASSLLVKKETQYF.

Ten or more counts support this clonotype. This rearrangement joins TRBV12-3 or TRBV12-4 to TRBJ1-5, with 7 bases that match TRBD1. The trim removed 2 bases at V and 2 bases at J, leaving 3 bases unmatched. This CDR3 comprises 15 residues. DNA of the CDR3: TGTGCCAGCAGTTTAAGGGGGCTGGGCAATCAGCCCCAGCATTTT. It specifies CASSLRGLGNQPQHF.

This clonotype showed up just a few times. V and J are TRBV6-1 and TRBJ1-4; 9 bases match TRBD1. V lost 5 bases, J lost 8 bases, and 6 bases stayed unmatched. Germline CDR1 is MNHNS and CDR2 is SASEGT. The length of the CDR3 is 14 residues. CDR3 nucleotides: TGTGCCAGCAGTATCGGGACAGGGAGGGAAAAACTGTTTTTT. Translation gives CASSIGTGREKLFF.

This clonotype was seen a handful of times. The rearrangement links TRBV13 to TRBJ2-1, with 7 bases that match TRBD1. The germline V gene encodes CDR1 PRHDT and CDR2 FYEKMQ (reference sequence). The ends lost 5 bases at V and 0 bases at J; junction bases unmatched: 7. This CDR3 has 16 amino acids. The CDR3, as DNA: TGTGCCAGCAGCCCCCCGGACAGGAGCTCCTACAATGAGCAGTTCTTC. This encodes CASSPPDRSSYNEQFF.

This clonotype was counted at least ten times. The chain couples TRBV6-1 to TRBJ1-1; TRBD1 might be the D (6 bases). CDR3 length equals 13 residues. Germline CDR1 MNHNS, CDR2 SASEGT. V was trimmed by 5 bases and J by 2 bases, leaving 9 bases between them. The CDR3 bases are TGTGCCAGCAGTTGGGACATCAACACTGAAGCTTTCTTT. Translated, it gives CASSWDINTEAFF.

This clonotype has at least ten counts. This sequence may be a read error, since a much larger clone differs from it by one base. The CDR3 DNA sequence: TGTGCCAGCAGCCCAGGGACTAGCGCATGGGGGACCCAGTACTTC. Protein sequence: CASSPGTSAWGTQYF. This rearrangement joins TRBV11-2 to TRBJ2-5; TRBD2 matches 10 bases. Germline V lookup: CDR1 SGHAT, CDR2 FQNNGV. This CDR3 spans 15 amino acids. Losses at the gene ends were 5 bases for V and 7 bases for J; bases not matched to a gene: 10.

V and J are TRBV11-2 and TRBJ1-4, with D possibly matching TRBD1 (5 bases). CDR1 and CDR2 from the germline V gene are SGHAT and FQNNGV. The CDR3 contains 14 residues. V lost 8 bases and J lost 5, with 15 bases in between. CDR3 sequence: CASGGRGINEKLFF. The CDR3 DNA sequence: TGTGCCAGCGGCGGTCGGGGGATAAATGAAAAACTGTTTTTT.

Ten or more counts support this clonotype. In nucleotides, the CDR3 is TGCGCCAGCAGCTTGCAGGGACAGGCTGCCTACGAGCAGTACTTC. It is translated as CASSLQGQAAYEQYF. The chain employs TRBV5-1 and TRBJ2-7, with 8 bases aligning to TRBD1. The J segment lost 2 bases and the V segment lost 1 base, leaving 5 bases of the junction unmatched. The CDR3 runs to 15 residues. Germline-derived CDR1 and CDR2 are SGHRS and YFSETQ.

At least ten counts were recorded for this clonotype. V is TRBV7-8 and J is TRBJ1-1, with 10 bases fitting TRBD1. Germline assignment: CDR1 SGHVS and CDR2 FQNEAQ. Trimming took 3 bases from V and 0 from J; bases not matched to a gene: 1. The CDR3 covers 15 residues. The CDR3 DNA reads TGTGCCAGCAGCTTGGGGACAGGGGTGAACACTGAAGCTTTCTTT. Translated, it gives CASSLGTGVNTEAFF.

This clonotype was counted a few times. This chain connects TRBV27 to TRBJ2-7; 12 nucleotides agree with TRBD2. The CDR3 covers 14 residues. The V gene end was trimmed by 5 bases and the J gene end by 5 bases; junction bases not matched to a gene: 4. Germline CDR1 is MNHEY and CDR2 is SMNVEV (reference sequence). Here the CDR3 DNA reads TGTGCCAGCAGTGGTCGACTAGCGGGAGACGAGCAGTACTTC. This sequence encodes CASSGRLAGDEQYF.

This clonotype was seen more than once but under ten times. This chain connects TRBV20-1 to TRBJ2-4; 11 positions agree with TRBD1. The trim removed 0 bases at V and 8 bases at J, leaving 12 bases unmatched. This CDR3 is 17 amino acids long. Germline V gives CDR1 DFQATT, CDR2 SNEGSKA (reference sequence). CDR3 residues: CSAREGQGGFKGYIQYF. The CDR3 nucleotides read TGCAGTGCTAGAGAGGGACAGGGGGGATTCAAAGGGTACATTCAGTACTTC.

The sample holds many counts of this clonotype. V usage is TRBV20-1 and J usage is TRBJ1-2; no reliable D call. CDR3 length: 12 residues. The ends were cut back, 2 bases at V and 4 bases at J, with 8 bases in the middle. CDR1 and CDR2 (germline): DFQATT, SNEGSKA (reference sequence). CDR3 DNA: TGCAGTGCTAGACAGGAGATCTATGGCTACACCTTC. Residues: CSARQEIYGYTF.

Details on this clonotype: At one end, the junction sequence differs from germline, possibly due to a read error. The chain combines TRBV19 with TRBJ2-1; 13 positions agree with TRBD2. CDR1 is LNHDA and CDR2 is SQIVND in the germline V gene (reference sequence). The CDR3 runs to 15 residues. The CDR3 DNA is TGTGCCTGTAGGACTAGCGGGAGTGTGGAAAATGAGCAGTTCTTC. Amino acids: CACRTSGSVENEQFF.

This clonotype was seen a few times. The genes are TRBV6-1 and TRBJ2-7; D may match TRBD1 or TRBD2 (6 bases each). CDR3 length: 16 amino acids. Germline V lookup: CDR1 MNHNS, CDR2 SASEGT. V lost 7 bases, J lost 1 base, and 20 bases lay in between. The DNA for the CDR3 is TGTGCCAGCAACCCCATCCCGGGGGCCAGTTCCTACGAGCAGTACTTC. Its translation: CASNPIPGASSYEQYF.

V usage is TRBV12-5 and J usage is TRBJ2-2; TRBD2 might be the D (5 bases). Trimming stripped 4 bases from V and 8 bases from J, with 17 bases between. The CDR3 contains 15 residues. CDR1 and CDR2 (germline): LGHNT, FRNRAP. Here the CDR3 DNA reads TGTGCTAGTGGTTCACCTCTGTCGGGAACAGGGGAGCTGTTTTTT. This encodes CASGSPLSGTGELFF.